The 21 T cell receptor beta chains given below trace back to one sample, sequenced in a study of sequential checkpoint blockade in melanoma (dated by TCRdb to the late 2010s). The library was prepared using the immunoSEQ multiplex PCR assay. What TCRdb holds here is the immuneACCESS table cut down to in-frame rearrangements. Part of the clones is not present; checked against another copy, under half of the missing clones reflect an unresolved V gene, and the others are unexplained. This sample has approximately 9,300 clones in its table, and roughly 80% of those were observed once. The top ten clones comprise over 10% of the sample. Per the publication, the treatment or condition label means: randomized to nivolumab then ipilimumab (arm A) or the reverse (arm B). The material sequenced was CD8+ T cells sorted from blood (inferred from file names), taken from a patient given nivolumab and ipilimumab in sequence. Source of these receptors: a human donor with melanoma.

CDR3 loop: CASSQGGHTYEQYF. CDR3 in DNA: TGTGCCAGCAGCCAGGGGGGACATACCTACGAGCAGTACTTC. The chain links TRBV7-6 to TRBJ2-7; possible D gene TRBD1, 7 bases. The germline V and J ends were trimmed by 5 bases and 2 bases, with 13 bases remaining between them. The CDR3 consists of 14 residues. CDR1 is SGHVS, CDR2 FNYEAQ, per germline.

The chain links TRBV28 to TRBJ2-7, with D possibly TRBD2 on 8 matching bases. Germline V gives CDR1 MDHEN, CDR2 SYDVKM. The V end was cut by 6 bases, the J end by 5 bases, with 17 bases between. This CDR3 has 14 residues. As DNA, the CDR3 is TGTGCCAGCAGGCACAGGGGACTAGGAGACGAGCAGTACTTC. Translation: CASRHRGLGDEQYF.

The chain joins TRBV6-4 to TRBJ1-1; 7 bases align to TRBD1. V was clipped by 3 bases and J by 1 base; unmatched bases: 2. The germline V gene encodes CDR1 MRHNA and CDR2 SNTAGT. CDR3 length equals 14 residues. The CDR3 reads CASSETGRNTEAFF. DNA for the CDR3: TGTGCCAGCAGTGAGACAGGGAGGAACACTGAAGCTTTCTTT.

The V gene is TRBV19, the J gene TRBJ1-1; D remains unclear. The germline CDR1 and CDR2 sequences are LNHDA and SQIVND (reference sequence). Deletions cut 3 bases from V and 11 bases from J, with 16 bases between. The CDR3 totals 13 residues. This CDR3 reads CASSMVLWEVAFF. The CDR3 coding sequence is TGTGCCAGTAGTATGGTACTTTGGGAGGTGGCTTTCTTT. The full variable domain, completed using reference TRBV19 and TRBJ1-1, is DGGITQSPKYLFRKEGQNVTLSCEQNLNHDAMYWYRQDPGQGLRLIYYSQIVNDFQKGDIAEGYSVSREKKESFPLTVTSAQKNPTAFYLCASSMVLWEVAFFGQGTRLTVV.

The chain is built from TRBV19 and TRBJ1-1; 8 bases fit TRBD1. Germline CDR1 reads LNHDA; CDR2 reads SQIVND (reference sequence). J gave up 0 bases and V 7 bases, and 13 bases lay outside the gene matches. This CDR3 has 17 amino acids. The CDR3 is CASKADREGSVNTEAFF. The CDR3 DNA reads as TGTGCCAGTAAGGCGGACAGGGAAGGTTCGGTGAACACTGAAGCTTTCTTT.

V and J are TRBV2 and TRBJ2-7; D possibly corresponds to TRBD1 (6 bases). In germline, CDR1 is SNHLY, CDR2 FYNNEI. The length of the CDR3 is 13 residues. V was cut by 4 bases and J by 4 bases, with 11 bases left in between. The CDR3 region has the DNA TGTGCCAGCAGTGTGAGCAGGGGTTACGAGCAGTACTTC. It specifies CASSVSRGYEQYF.

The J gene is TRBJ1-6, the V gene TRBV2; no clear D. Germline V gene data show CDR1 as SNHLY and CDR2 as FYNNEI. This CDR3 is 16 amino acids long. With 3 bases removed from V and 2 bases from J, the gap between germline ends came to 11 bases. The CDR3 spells CASSERVETYNSPLHF. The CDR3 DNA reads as TGTGCCAGCAGTGAGAGGGTTGAGACCTATAATTCACCCCTCCACTTT.

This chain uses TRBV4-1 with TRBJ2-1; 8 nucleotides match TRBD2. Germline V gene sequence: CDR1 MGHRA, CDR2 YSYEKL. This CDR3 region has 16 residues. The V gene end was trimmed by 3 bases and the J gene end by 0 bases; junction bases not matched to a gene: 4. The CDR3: CASSQVAGSSYNEQFF. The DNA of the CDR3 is TGCGCCAGCAGCCAGGTAGCGGGAAGCTCCTACAATGAGCAGTTCTTC.

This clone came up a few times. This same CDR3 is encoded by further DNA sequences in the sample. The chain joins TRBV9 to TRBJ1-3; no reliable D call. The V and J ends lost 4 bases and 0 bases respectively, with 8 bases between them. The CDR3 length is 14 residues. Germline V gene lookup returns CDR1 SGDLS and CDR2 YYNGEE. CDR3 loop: CASSSWSSGNTIYF. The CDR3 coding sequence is TGTGCCAGCAGCTCTTGGAGCTCTGGAAACACCATATATTTT.

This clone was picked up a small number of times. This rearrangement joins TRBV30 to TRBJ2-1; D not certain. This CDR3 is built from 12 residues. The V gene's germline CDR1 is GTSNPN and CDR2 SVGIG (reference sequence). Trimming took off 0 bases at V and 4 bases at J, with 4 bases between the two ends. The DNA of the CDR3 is TGTGCCTGGAGTGTAATATACAATGAGCAGTTCTTC. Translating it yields CAWSVIYNEQFF.

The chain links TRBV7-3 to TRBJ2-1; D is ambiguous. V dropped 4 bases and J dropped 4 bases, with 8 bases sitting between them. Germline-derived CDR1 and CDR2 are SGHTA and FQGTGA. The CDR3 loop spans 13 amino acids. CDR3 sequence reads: CASSSSLYNEQFF. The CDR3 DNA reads TGTGCCAGCAGCTCCAGTTTATACAATGAGCAGTTCTTC. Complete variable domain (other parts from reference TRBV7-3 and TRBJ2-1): GAGVSQTPSNKVTEKGKYVELRCDPISGHTALYWYRQSLGQGPEFLIYFQGTGAADDSGLPNDRFFAVRPEGSVSTLKIQRTERGDSAVYLCASSSSLYNEQFFGPGTRLTVL.

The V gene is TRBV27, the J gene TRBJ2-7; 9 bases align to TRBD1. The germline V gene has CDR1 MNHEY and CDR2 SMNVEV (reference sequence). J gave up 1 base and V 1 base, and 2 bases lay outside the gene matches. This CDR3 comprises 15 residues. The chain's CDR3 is CASSLFGTGSYEQYF. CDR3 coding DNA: TGTGCCAGCAGTTTATTCGGGACAGGGTCCTACGAGCAGTACTTC.

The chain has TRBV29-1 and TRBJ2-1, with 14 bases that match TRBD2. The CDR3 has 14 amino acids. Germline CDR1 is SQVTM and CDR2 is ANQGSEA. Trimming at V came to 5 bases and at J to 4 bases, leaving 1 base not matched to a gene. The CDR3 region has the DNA TGCAGCGTTCGGACTAGCGGGAGGTACAATGAGCAGTTCTTC. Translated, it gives CSVRTSGRYNEQFF.

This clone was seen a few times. The CDR3 nucleotides read TGTGCCAGCAGCTCCGGACAGGGGTACCTCTACGAGCAGTACTTC. This codes for CASSSGQGYLYEQYF. The chain is built from TRBV11-2 and TRBJ2-7; 9 bases are shared with TRBD1. This CDR3 is 15 amino acids long. Germline lookup yields CDR1 SGHAT and CDR2 FQNNGV. V gave up 4 bases and J gave up 3 bases; unmatched junction bases: 7.

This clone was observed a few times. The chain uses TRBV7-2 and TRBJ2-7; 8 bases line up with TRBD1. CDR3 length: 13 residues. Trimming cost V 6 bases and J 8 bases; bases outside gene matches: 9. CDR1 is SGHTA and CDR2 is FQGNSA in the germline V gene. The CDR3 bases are TGTGCCAGCAGGGGGCAGGGGGCTAGTAAGCAGTACTTC. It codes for CASRGQGASKQYF. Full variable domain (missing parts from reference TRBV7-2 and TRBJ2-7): GAGVSQSPSNKVTEKGKDVELRCDPISGHTALYWYRQSLGQGLEFLIYFQGNSAPDKSGLPSDRFSAERTGGSVSTLTIQRTQQEDSAVYLCASRGQGASKQYFGPGTRLTVT.

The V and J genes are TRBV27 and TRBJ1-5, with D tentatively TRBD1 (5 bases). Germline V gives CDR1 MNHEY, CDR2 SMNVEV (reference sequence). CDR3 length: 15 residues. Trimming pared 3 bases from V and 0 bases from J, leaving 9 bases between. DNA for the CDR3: TGTGCCAGCAGTTTCTCAGGGTATAGCAATCAGCCCCAGCATTTT. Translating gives CASSFSGYSNQPQHF.

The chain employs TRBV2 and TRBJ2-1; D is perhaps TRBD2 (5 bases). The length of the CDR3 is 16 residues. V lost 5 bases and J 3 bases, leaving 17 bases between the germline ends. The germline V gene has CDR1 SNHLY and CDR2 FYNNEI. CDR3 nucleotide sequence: TGTGCCAGCAGTAGCGGTGGGCAGGTGCTCTACAATGAGCAGTTCTTC. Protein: CASSSGGQVLYNEQFF.

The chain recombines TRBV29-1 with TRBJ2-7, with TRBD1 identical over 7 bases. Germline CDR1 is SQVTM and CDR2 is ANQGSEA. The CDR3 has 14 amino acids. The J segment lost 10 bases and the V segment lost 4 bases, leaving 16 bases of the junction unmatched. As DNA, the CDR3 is TGCAGCGTTGGCCGCCGGGACAGCACCTCTACCCAGTACTTC. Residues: CSVGRRDSTSTQYF.

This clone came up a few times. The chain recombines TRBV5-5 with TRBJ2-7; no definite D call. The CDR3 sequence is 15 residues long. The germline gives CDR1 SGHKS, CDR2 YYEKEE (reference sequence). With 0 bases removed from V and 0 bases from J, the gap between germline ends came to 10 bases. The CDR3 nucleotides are TGTGCCAGCAGCTTGGAAGTTAGCCGCTCCTACGAGCAGTACTTC. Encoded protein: CASSLEVSRSYEQYF.

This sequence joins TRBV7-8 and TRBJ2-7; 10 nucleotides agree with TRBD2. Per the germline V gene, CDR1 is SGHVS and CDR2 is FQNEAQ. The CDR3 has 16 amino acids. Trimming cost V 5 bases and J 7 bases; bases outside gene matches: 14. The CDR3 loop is CASSRALAGTSEEQYF. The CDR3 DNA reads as TGTGCCAGCAGCCGAGCCTTAGCCGGGACTAGCGAGGAGCAGTACTTC.

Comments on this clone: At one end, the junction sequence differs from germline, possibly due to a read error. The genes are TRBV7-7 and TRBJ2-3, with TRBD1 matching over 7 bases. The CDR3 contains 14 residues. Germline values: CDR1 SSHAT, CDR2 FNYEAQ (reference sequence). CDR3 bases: TGTGCTAGCAGCTTAGGGACAGCGATAGATACGCAGTATTTT. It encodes CASSLGTAIDTQYF.